The 6 T cell receptor beta chains presented below share a single source sample, sequenced in a study of OX40 agonist ivuxolimab in advanced cancers. Clones were sequenced by immunoSEQ multiplex PCR, and TCRdb holds only the in-frame ones, with some missing. The table includes over 60,000 clones, approximately 82% detected once. The source was CD4+ or CD8+ T cells sorted from blood, collected in a trial of the OX40 agonist ivuxolimab. These receptors were obtained from an adult with an advanced solid tumor such as melanoma, head and neck, liver or kidney cancer.

V and J are TRBV2 and TRBJ2-2; 7 nucleotides agree with TRBD1. The CDR3 runs to 14 residues. Trimming took 7 bases from V and 8 from J; bases not matched to a gene: 10. Germline loops: CDR1 SNHLY, CDR2 FYNNEI. CDR3 residues: CASTEGTARGELFF. The CDR3 bases are TGTGCCAGCACGGAAGGGACAGCACGTGGGGAGCTGTTTTTT.

This clone was picked up a small number of times. V and J are TRBV6-1 and TRBJ1-1, with D unresolved. Deletions cut 1 base from V and 5 bases from J, with 5 bases between. The CDR3 sequence is 12 residues long. From germline, CDR1 is MNHNS and CDR2 SASEGT. The CDR3 here is CASSEVVTEAFF. The CDR3 nucleotides are TGTGCCAGCAGTGAAGTGGTGACTGAAGCTTTCTTT.

The J gene is TRBJ1-1, the V gene TRBV5-1; a weak D match, TRBD1 (6 bases). V was pared by 4 bases and J by 10 bases, with 14 bases between. This CDR3 is 12 amino acids long. Germline CDR1 is SGHRS and CDR2 is YFSETQ. The CDR3, as DNA: TGCGCCAGCAGCGATAACAGGGTGGTAGCTTTCTTT. Translating gives CASSDNRVVAFF.

The CDR3 bases are TGTGCCAGCAGCGCGACGGGGACTGCGGAGACCCAGTACTTC. Translation: CASSATGTAETQYF. V is TRBV9 and J is TRBJ2-5, with a tentative D call TRBD2 (6 bases). V lost 3 bases, J lost 5 bases, and 14 bases lay in between. The CDR3 has 14 amino acids. Germline CDR1 SGDLS, CDR2 YYNGEE. Filled out from reference TRBV9 and TRBJ2-5, the complete variable domain reads DSGVTQTPKHLITATGQRVTLRCSPRSGDLSVYWYQQSLDQGLQFLIQYYNGEERAKGNILERFSAQQFPDLHSELNLSSLELGDSALYFCASSATGTAETQYFGPGTRLLVL.

The J gene is TRBJ2-7, the V gene TRBV9, with a tentative D call TRBD2 (5 bases). The V end was cut by 4 bases, the J end by 0 bases, with 11 bases between. Germline assignment: CDR1 SGDLS and CDR2 YYNGEE. This CDR3 has 14 residues. As DNA, the CDR3 is TGTGCCAGCAGCCCCGACGGGATCTCCTACGAGCAGTACTTC. Encoded protein: CASSPDGISYEQYF.

This chain uses TRBV27 with TRBJ2-7, with 8 bases fitting TRBD1. Trimming at V came to 5 bases and at J to 5 bases, leaving 11 bases not matched to a gene. This CDR3 region has 15 residues. Germline V gives CDR1 MNHEY, CDR2 SMNVEV (reference sequence). The CDR3 DNA reads as TGTGCCAGCAGTGCACGATCAGGACAGGGAAACGAGCAGTACTTC. Encoded protein: CASSARSGQGNEQYF.